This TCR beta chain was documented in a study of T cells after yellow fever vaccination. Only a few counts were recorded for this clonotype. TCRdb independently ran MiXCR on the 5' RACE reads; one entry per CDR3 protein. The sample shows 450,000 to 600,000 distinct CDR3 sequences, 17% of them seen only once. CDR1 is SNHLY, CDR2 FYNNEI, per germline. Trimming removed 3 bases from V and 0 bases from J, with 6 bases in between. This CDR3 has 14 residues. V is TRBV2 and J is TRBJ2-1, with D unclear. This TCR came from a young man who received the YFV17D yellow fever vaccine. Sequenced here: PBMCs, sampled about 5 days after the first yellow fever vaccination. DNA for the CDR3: TGTGCCAGCAGTGAGTTGAGCTCCTACAATGAGCAGTTCTTC. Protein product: CASSELSSYNEQFF.